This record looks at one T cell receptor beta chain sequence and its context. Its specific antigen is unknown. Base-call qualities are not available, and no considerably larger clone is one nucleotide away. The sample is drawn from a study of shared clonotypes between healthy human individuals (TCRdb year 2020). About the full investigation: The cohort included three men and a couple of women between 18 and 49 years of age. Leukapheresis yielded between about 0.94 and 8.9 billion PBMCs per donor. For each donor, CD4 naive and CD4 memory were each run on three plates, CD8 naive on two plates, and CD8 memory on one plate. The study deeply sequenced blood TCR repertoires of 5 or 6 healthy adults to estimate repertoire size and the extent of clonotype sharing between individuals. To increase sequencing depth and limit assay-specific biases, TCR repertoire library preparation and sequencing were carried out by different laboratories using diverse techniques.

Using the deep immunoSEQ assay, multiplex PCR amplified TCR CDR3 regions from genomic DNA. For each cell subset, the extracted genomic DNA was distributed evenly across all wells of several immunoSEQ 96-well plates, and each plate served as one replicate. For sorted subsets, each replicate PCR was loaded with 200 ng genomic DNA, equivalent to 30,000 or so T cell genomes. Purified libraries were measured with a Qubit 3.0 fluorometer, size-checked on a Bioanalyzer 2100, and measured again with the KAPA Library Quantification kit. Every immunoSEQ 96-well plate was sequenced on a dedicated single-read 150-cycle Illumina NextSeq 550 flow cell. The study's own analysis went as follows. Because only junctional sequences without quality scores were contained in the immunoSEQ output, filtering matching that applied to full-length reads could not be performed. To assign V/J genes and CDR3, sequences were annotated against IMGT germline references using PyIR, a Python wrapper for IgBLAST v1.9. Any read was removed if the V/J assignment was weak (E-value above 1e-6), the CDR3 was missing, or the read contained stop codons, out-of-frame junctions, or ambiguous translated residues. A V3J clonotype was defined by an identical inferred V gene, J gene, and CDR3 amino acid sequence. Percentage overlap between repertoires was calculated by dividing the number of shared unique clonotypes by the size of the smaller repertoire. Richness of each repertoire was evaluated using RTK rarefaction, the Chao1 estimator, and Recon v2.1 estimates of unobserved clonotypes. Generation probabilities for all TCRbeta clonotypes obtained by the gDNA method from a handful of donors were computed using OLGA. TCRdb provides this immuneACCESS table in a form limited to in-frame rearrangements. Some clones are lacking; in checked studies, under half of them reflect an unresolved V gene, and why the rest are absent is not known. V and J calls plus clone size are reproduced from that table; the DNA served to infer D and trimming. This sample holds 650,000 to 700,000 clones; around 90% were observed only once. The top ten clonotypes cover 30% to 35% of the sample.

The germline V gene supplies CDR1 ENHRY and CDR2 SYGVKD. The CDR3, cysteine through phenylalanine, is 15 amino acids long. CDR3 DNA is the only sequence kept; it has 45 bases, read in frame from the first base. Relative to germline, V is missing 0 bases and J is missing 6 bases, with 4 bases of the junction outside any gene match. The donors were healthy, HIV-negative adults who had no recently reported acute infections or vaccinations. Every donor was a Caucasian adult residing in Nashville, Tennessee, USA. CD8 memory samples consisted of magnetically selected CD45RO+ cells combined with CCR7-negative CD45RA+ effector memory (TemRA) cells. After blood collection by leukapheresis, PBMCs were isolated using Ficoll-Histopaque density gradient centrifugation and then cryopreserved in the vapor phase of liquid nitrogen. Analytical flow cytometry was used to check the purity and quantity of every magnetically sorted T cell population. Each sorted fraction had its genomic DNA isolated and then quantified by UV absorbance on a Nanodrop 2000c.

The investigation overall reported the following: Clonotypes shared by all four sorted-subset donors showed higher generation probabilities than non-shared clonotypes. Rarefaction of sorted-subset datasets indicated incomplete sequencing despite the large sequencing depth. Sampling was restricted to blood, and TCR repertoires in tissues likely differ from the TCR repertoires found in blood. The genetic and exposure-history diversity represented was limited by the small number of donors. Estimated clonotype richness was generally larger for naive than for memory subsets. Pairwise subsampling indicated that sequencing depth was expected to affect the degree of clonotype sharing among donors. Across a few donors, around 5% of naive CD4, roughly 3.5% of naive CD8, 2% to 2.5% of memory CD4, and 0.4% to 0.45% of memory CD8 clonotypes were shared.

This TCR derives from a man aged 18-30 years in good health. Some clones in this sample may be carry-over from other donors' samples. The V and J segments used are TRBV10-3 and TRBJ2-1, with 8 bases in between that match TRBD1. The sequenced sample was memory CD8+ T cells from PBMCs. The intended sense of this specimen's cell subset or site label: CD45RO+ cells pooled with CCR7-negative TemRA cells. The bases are TGTGCCATCAGTGAGTCCCGGACAGGGATCAATGAGCAGTTCTTC. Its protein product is CAISESRTGINEQFF.